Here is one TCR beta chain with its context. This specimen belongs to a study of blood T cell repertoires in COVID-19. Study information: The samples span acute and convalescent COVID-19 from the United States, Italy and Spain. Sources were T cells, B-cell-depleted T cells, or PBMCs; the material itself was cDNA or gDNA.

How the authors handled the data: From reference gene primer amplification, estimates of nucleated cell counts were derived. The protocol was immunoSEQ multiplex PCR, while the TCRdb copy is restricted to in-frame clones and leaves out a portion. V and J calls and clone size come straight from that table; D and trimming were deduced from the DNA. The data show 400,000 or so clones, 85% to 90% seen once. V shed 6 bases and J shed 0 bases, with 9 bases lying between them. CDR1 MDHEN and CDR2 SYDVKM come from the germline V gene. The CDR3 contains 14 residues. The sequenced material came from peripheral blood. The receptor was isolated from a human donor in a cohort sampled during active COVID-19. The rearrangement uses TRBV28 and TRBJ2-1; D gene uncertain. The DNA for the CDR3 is TGTGCCAGCAGATCCAAGAGCTCCTACAATGAGCAGTTCTTC. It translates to CASRSKSSYNEQFF.